This entry is about one T cell receptor (beta chain). Its antigen is unknown. This sample was taken from a study of breast tumors, draining lymph nodes, adjacent tissues. Findings of the study overall: Compared with basal-like, luminal-like tumors shared significantly more repertoire with nontumor tissue. Most tumor T cells seemingly derive from lymph node, then expand in tumor. Tumor TCR diversity was below lymph nodes but above nontumor tissue. The lymph node origin of tumor T cells was framed as consistent with a hypothesis, not demonstrated.

A single record per CDR3 protein comes from TCRdb applying MiXCR to the multiplex PCR reads. The sample yields just under 65,000 distinct CDR3 sequences, approximately 57% seen once. The CDR3 has 15 residues. Germline CDR1 is KGHDR and CDR2 is SFDVKD. V lost 8 bases, J lost 8 bases, and 12 bases stayed unmatched. The chain combines TRBV24-1 with TRBJ2-1; 9 bases are a match to TRBD1. The clonotype comes from a female donor with breast cancer. Some clones in this sample may be carry-over from other donors' samples. The source material was breast tumor tissue. CDR3 bases: TGTGCCACCAACCTTACAGGGGGCAGCCGCGATGAGCAGTTCTTC. Amino acids: CATNLTGGSRDEQFF.